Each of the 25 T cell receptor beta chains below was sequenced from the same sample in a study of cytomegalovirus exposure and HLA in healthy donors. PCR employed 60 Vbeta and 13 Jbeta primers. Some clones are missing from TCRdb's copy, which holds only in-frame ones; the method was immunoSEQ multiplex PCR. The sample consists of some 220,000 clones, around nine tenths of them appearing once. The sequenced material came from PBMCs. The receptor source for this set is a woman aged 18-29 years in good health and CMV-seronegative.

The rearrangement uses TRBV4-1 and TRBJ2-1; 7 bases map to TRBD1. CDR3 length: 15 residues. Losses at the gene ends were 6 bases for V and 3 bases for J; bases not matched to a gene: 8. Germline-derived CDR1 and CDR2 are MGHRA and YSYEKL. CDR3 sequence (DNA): TGCGCCAGCAGACTCACGGGACAGTTCTACAATGAGCAGTTCTTC. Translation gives CASRLTGQFYNEQFF.

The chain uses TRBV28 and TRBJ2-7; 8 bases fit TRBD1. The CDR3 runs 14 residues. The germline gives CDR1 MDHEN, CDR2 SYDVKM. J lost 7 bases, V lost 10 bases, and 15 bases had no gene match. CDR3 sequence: CATLPGRGQREQYF. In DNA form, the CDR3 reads TGTGCCACCCTACCGGGCAGGGGGCAAAGAGAGCAGTACTTC.

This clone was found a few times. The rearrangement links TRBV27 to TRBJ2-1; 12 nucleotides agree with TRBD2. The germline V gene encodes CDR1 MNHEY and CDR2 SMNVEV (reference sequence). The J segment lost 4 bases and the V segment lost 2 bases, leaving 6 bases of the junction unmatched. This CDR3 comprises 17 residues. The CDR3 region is CASSLLSLAGGYNEQFF. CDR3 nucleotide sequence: TGTGCCAGCAGTTTACTTTCACTAGCGGGAGGTTACAATGAGCAGTTCTTC.

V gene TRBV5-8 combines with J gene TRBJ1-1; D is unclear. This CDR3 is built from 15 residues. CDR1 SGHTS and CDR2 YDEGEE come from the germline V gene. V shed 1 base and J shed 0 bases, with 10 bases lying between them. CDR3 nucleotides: TGTGCCAGCAGCTTGCCAACAGTGATGAACACTGAAGCTTTCTTT. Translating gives CASSLPTVMNTEAFF.

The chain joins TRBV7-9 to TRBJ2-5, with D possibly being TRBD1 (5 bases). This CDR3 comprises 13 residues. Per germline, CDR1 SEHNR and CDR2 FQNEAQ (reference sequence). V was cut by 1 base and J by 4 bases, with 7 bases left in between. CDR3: CASSLEQGETQYF. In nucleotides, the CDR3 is TGTGCCAGCAGCTTAGAGCAGGGAGAGACCCAGTACTTC.

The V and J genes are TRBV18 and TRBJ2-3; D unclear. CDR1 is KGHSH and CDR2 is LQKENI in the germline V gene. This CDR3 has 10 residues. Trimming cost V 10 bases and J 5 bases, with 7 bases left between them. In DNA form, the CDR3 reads TGTGCCACACGCGGAGATACGCAGTATTTT. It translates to CATRGDTQYF. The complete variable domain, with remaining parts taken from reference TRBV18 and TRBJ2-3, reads NAGVMQNPRHLVRRRGQEARLRCSPMKGHSHVYWYRQLPEEGLKFMVYLQKENIIDESGMPKERFSAEFPKEGPSILRIQQVVRGDSAAYFCATRGDTQYFGPGTRLTVL.

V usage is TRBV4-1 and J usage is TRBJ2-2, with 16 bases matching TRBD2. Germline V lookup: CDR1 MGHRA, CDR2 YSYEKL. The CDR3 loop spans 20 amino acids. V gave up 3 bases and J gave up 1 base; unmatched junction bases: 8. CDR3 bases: TGCGCCAGCAGCCATTTGGCGGGACTAGCGGGGGGGCTGAACACCGGGGAGCTGTTTTTT. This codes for CASSHLAGLAGGLNTGELFF.

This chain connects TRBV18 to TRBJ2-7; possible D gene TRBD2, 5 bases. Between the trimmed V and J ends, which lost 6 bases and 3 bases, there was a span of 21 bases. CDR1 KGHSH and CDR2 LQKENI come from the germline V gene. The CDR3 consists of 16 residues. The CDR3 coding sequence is TGTGCCAGCTCCCATACATTCGGGTCTCGGGGCTACGAGCAGTACTTC. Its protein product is CASSHTFGSRGYEQYF.

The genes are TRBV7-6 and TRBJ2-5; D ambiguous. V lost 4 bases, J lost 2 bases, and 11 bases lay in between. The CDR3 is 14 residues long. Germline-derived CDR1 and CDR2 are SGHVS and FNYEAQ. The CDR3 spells CASSSTKQQETQYF. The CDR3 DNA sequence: TGTGCCAGCAGCTCCACTAAGCAACAAGAGACCCAGTACTTC.

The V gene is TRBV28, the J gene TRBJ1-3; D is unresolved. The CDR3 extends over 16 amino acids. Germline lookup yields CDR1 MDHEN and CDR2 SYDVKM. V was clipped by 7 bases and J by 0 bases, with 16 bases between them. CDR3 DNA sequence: TGTGCCAGCAAAAAGGCCGGGAGATTCTCTGGAAACACCATATATTTT. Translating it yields CASKKAGRFSGNTIYF.

The CDR3 DNA reads TGTGCCAGCAGCCATTTTCTAGCGGCTAGCAATGAGCAGTTCTTC. This codes for CASSHFLAASNEQFF. This chain uses TRBV4-2 with TRBJ2-1; 7 bases line up with TRBD2. V dropped 3 bases and J dropped 6; count of bases not matched to a gene: 8. Per the germline V gene, CDR1 is LGHNA and CDR2 is YNFKEQ. The CDR3 extends over 15 amino acids.

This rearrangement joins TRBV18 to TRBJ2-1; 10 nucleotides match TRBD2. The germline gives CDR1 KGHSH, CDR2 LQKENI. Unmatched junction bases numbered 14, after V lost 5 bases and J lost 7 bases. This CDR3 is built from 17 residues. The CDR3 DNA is TGTGCCAGCTCATCGTCGCCGGAGCTAGCGGGAGATAATGAGCAGTTCTTC. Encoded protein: CASSSSPELAGDNEQFF.

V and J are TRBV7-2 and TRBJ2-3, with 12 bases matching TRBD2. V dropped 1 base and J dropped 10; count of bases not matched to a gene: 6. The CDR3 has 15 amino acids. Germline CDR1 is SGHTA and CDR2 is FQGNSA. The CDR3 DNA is TGTGCCAGCAGCTTAGGTCTAGCGGGGGGGCAAGCGCAGTATTTT. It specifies CASSLGLAGGQAQYF.

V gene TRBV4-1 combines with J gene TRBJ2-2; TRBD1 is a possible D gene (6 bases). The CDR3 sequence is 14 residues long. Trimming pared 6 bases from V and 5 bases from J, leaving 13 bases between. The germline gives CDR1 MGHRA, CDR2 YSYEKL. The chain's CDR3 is CASSPAGETGELFF. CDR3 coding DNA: TGCGCCAGCAGTCCGGCAGGGGAAACCGGGGAGCTGTTTTTT.

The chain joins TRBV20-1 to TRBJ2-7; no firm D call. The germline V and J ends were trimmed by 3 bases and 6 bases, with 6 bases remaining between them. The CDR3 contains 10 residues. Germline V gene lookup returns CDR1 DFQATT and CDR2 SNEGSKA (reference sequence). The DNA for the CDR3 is TGCAGTGCTAGGTCTTTCGAGCAGTACTTC. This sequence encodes CSARSFEQYF.

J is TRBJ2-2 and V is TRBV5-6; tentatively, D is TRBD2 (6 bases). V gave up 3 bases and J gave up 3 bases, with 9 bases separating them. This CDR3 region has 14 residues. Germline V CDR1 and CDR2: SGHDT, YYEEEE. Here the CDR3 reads CASSSGTYTGELFF. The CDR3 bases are TGTGCCAGCAGCTCTGGGACTTACACCGGGGAGCTGTTTTTT.

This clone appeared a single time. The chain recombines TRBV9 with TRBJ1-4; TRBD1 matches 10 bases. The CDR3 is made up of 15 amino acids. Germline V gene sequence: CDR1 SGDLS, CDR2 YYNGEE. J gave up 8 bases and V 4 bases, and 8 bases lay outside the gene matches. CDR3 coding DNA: TGTGCCAGCAGCCCCCAGGGACAGGGGCAAGAAAAACTGTTTTTT. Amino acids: CASSPQGQGQEKLFF.

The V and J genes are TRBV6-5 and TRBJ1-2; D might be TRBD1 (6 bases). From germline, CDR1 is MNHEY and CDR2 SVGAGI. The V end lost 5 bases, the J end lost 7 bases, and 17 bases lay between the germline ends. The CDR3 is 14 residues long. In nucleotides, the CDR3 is TGTGCCAGCAGTCCCCAGGGTGGGGGCTCTGGCTACACCTTC. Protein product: CASSPQGGGSGYTF.

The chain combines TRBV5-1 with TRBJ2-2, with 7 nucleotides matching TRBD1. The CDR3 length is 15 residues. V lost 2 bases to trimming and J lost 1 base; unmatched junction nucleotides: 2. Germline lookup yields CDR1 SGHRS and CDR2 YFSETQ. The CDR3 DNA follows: TGCGCCAGCAGCTTAGGGACAGTGAACACCGGGGAGCTGTTTTTT. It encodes CASSLGTVNTGELFF.

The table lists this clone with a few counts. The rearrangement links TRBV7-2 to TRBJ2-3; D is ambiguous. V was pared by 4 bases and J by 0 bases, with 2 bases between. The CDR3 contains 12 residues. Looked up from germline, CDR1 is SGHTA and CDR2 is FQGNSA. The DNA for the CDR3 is TGTGCCAGCAGCTCTAGCACAGATACGCAGTATTTT. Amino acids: CASSSSTDTQYF.

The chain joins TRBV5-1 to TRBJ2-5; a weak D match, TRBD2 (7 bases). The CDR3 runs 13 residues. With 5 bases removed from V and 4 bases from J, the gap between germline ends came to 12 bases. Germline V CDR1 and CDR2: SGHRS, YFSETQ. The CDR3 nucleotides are TGCGCCAGCAGAGGGGGGGTCGGAGAGACCCAGTACTTC. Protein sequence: CASRGGVGETQYF.

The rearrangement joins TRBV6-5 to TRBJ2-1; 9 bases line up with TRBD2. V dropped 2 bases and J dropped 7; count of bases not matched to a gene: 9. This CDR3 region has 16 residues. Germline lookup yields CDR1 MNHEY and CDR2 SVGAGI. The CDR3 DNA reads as TGTGCCAGCAGTTACAATTTCGCGGGGGGGCGAAATGAGCAGTTCTTC. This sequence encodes CASSYNFAGGRNEQFF.

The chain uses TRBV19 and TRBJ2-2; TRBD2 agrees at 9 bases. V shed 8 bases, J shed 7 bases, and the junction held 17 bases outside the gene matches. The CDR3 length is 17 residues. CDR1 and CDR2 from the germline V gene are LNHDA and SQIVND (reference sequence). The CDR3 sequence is CASPPVGAGGPGGELFF. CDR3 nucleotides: TGTGCCAGTCCCCCCGTGGGCGCGGGAGGGCCCGGCGGGGAGCTGTTTTTT.

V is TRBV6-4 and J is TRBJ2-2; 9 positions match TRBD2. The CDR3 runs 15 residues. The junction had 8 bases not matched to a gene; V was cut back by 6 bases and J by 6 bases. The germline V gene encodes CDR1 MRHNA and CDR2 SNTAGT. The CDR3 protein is CASRATSGAAGELFF. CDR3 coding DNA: TGTGCCAGCAGAGCGACTAGCGGTGCGGCCGGGGAGCTGTTTTTT.

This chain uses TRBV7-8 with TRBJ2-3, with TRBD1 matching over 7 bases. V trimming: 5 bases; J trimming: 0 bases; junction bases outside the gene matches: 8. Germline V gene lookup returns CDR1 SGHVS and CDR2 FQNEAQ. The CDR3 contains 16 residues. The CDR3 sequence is CASSHGTDTSTDTQYF. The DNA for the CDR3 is TGTGCCAGCAGCCACGGGACAGACACTAGCACAGATACGCAGTATTTT.